The 5 T cell receptor beta chains in this list originate from one sample, sequenced in a study of T cell responses to AZD1222 COVID-19 vaccine. TCRdb's copy holds only in-frame clones and misses some; the assay was immunoSEQ multiplex PCR. This sample carries about 96,000 clones, 89% of them seen once, and the ten largest clones take around 1.5%. The sequencing here drew on peripheral blood, taken on day 0 of AZD1222 vaccination. The source of these receptors is an adult in good health.

V usage is TRBV5-6 and J usage is TRBJ2-3, with D uncertain. The germline V gene encodes CDR1 SGHDT and CDR2 YYEEEE. Trimming removed 0 bases at V and 2 bases at J, with 13 bases between. This CDR3 region has 16 residues. The CDR3 here is CASSLAADAYTDTQYF. The CDR3 DNA reads as TGTGCCAGCAGCTTGGCGGCAGACGCGTACACAGATACGCAGTATTTT. Combining the CDR3 with reference TRBV5-6 and TRBJ2-3 gives the whole variable domain DAGVTQSPTHLIKTRGQQVTLRCSPKSGHDTVSWYQQALGQGPQFIFQYYEEEERQRGNFPDRFSGHQFPNYSSELNVNALLLGDSALYLCASSLAADAYTDTQYFGPGTRLTVL.

This clone was observed once. This chain uses TRBV6-5 with TRBJ2-7, with 7 bases lining up with TRBD2. J gave up 7 bases and V 11 bases, and 11 bases lay outside the gene matches. CDR1 is MNHEY and CDR2 is SVGAGI in the germline V gene. The CDR3 length is 12 residues. The CDR3 DNA sequence: TGTGCCTCTACGGGGGGATTGCAGGAGCAGTACTTC. As protein: CASTGGLQEQYF.

This clone turned up a few times. The rearrangement links TRBV29-1 to TRBJ2-7; the D call may be TRBD1 or TRBD2 (6 bases each). CDR1 and CDR2 (germline): SQVTM, ANQGSEA. Trimming cost V 7 bases and J 0 bases, with 19 bases left between them. The CDR3 consists of 15 residues. The CDR3 spells CSAVGGPGSSYEQYF. The CDR3 bases are TGCAGCGCTGTAGGGGGGCCTGGGAGCTCCTACGAGCAGTACTTC.

This chain joins TRBV3-1 (or the pseudogene TRBV3-2) and TRBJ2-7; 7 bases map to TRBD1. The length of the CDR3 is 15 residues. The germline CDR1 and CDR2 sequences are LGHDT and YNNKEL (reference sequence). Trimming removed 2 bases from V and 0 bases from J; junction bases left unmatched: 4. The CDR3 region is CASSQRTGPSYEQYF. CDR3 nucleotides: TGTGCCAGCAGCCAAAGGACAGGACCCTCCTACGAGCAGTACTTC.

The chain couples TRBV7-2 to TRBJ1-2, with D perhaps TRBD1 (5 bases). V lost 1 base and J lost 6, with 12 bases in between. Looked up from germline, CDR1 is SGHTA and CDR2 is FQGNSA. The CDR3 sequence is 14 residues long. In DNA, the CDR3 is TGTGCCAGCAGCTTAGGAAGGGGCGTAGATGGCTACACCTTC. Its translation is CASSLGRGVDGYTF.